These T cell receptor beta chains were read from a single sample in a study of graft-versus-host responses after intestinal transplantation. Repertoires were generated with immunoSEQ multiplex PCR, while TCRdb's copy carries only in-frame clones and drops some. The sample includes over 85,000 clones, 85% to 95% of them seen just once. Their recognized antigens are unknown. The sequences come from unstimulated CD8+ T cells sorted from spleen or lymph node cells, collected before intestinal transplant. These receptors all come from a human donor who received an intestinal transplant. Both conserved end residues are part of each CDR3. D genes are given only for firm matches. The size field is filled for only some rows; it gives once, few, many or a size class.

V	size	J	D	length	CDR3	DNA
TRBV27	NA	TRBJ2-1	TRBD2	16	CASSLWAGGRGGEQFF	TGTGCCAGCAGTTTATGGGCGGGGGGGAGAGGGGGTGAGCAGTTCTTC
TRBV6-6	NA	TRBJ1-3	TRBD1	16	CASSPTGTGAGNTIYF	TGTGCCAGCAGTCCGACCGGGACAGGGGCTGGAAACACCATATATTTT
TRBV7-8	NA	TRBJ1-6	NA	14	CASSLDRVRSPLHF	TGTGCCAGCAGCTTAGACAGGGTACGGTCACCCCTCCACTTT
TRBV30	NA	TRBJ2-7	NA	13	CAWGLGASYEQYF	TGTGCCTGGGGACTTGGTGCGTCCTACGAGCAGTACTTC
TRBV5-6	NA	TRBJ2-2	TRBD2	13	CGAGVLLTGELFF	TGTGGAGCGGGGGTTCTCCTCACCGGGGAGCTGTTTTTT
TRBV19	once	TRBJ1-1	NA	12	CASRLGDTEAFF	TGTGCCAGTAGGCTCGGGGACACGGAAGCTTTCTTT
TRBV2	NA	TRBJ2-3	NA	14	CASRLGQSTDTQYF	TGTGCCAGCAGGTTGGGCCAAAGCACAGATACGCAGTATTTT
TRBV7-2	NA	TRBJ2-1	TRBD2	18	CASSLVSSAGGLLDEQFF	TGTGCCAGCAGCTTAGTATCGTCCGCGGGAGGGCTCTTGGATGAGCAGTTCTTC
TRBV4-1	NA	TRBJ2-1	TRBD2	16	CASSQVGRGTNNEQFF	TGCGCCAGCAGCCAAGTGGGGCGCGGGACTAACAATGAGCAGTTCTTC
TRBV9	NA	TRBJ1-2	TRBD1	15	CASSIGQGPSFGYTF	TGTGCCAGCAGTATTGGACAGGGTCCCAGTTTCGGCTACACCTTC
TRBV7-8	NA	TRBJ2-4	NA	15	CASSLGSGKGGIQYF	TGTGCCAGCAGCTTAGGATCCGGGAAAGGTGGCATTCAGTACTTC
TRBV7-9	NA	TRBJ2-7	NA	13	CASSPDSRYEQYF	TGTGCCAGCAGCCCGGACAGTAGGTACGAGCAGTACTTC
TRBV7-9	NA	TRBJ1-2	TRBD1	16	CASSLAGTGDYYGYTF	TGTGCCAGCAGCTTAGCCGGGACAGGGGATTACTATGGCTACACCTTC
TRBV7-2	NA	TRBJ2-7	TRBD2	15	CASSLTSGGAYEQYF	TGTGCCAGCAGCTTGACGAGCGGGGGGGCCTACGAGCAGTACTTC
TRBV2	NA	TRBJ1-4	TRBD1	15	CASTPMTGNNEKLFF	TGTGCCAGCACTCCAATGACAGGGAATAATGAAAAACTGTTTTTT
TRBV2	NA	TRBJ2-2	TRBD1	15	CASTNDRGRYGELFF	TGTGCCAGCACTAATGACAGGGGGAGGTATGGGGAGCTGTTTTTT
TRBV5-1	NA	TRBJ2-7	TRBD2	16	CASSWDSGESSYEQYF	TGCGCCAGCAGCTGGGATAGCGGGGAGAGCTCCTACGAGCAGTACTTC
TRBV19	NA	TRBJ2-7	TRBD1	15	CASSTEPGGVYEQYF	TGTGCCAGTAGTACCGAACCAGGGGGTGTATACGAGCAGTACTTC
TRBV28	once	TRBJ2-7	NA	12	CASSLPGYEQYF	TGTGCCAGCAGTCTACCGGGCTACGAGCAGTACTTC
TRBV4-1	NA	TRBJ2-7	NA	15	CASSLRTGASYEQYF	TGCGCCAGCAGCCTCAGGACGGGAGCCTCCTACGAGCAGTACTTC
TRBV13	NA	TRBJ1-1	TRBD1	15	CASSRQGKFVTEAFF	TGTGCCAGCAGCCGACAGGGTAAATTCGTCACTGAAGCTTTCTTT
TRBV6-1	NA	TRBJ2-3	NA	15	CASTTGDFHTDTQYF	TGTGCCAGCACCACCGGGGACTTTCACACAGATACGCAGTATTTT
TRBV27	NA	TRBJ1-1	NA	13	CASRGLMNTEAFF	TGTGCCAGCAGGGGGCTCATGAACACTGAAGCTTTCTTT
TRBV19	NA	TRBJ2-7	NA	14	CATRPKTLTYEQYF	TGTGCCACCCGCCCAAAGACACTCACCTACGAGCAGTACTTC
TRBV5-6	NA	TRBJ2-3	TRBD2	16	CASSLALAGVSDTQYF	TGTGCCAGCAGCTTGGCACTAGCGGGAGTCTCAGATACGCAGTATTTT
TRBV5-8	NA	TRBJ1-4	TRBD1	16	CASSSGTGGINEKLFF	TGTGCCAGCAGCTCGGGGACAGGGGGCATAAATGAAAAACTGTTTTTT
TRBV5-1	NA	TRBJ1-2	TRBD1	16	CASSLGMGQGTYGYTF	TGCGCCAGCAGCTTGGGGATGGGACAGGGAACATATGGCTACACCTTC
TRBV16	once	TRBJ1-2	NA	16	CASSQSLDSANYGYTF	TGTGCCAGCAGCCAATCCTTGGACAGCGCTAACTATGGCTACACCTTC
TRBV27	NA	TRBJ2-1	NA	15	CASRSGDFPYNEQFF	TGTGCCAGCAGATCCGGGGACTTTCCCTACAATGAGCAGTTCTTC
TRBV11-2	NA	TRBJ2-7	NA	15	CASRSSGWGPGEQYF	TGTGCCAGCCGAAGTTCAGGTTGGGGGCCGGGTGAGCAGTACTTC
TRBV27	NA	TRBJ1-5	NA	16	CASSLEGTFQSQPQHF	TGTGCCAGCAGTTTAGAGGGTACTTTCCAAAGTCAGCCCCAGCATTTT
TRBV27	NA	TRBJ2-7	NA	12	CASSPGGHEQYF	TGTGCCAGCAGTCCGGGGGGCCACGAGCAGTACTTC
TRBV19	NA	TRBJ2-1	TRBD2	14	CASSIGGLAVEQFF	TGTGCCAGTAGTATAGGTGGGCTAGCGGTCGAGCAGTTCTTC
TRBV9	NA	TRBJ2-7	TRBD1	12	CASSGDRSEQYF	TGTGCCAGCAGCGGGGACAGGTCCGAGCAGTACTTC
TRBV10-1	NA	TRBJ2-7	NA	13	CASSGDSSYEQYF	TGCGCCAGCAGTGGAGACAGTTCCTACGAGCAGTACTTC
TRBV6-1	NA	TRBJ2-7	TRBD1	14	CASNPTGFSYEQYF	TGTGCCAGCAACCCGACAGGGTTCTCCTACGAGCAGTACTTC
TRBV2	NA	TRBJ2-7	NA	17	CASSEGPLADPSYEQYF	TGTGCCAGCAGTGAAGGCCCTTTAGCGGACCCCTCCTACGAGCAGTACTTC
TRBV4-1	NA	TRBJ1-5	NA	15	CASSQGGEGRQPQHF	TGCGCCAGCAGCCAGGGGGGGGAGGGCCGGCAGCCCCAGCATTTT
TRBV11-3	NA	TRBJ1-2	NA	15	CASSFGPGIDYGYTF	TGTGCCAGCAGCTTTGGTCCGGGAATTGACTATGGCTACACCTTC
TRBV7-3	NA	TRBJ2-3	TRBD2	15	CASSILAGGADTQYF	TGTGCCAGCTCGATACTAGCGGGGGGCGCAGATACGCAGTATTTT
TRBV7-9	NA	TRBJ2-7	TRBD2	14	CASSSPGGPGEQYF	TGTGCCAGCAGCTCCCCGGGAGGGCCGGGGGAGCAGTACTTC
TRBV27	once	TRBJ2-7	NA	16	CASSPAPAGSTYEQYF	TGTGCCAGCAGTCCCGCACCAGCGGGCTCTACCTACGAGCAGTACTTC